The present T cell receptor (beta chain) was sequenced within a study of cytomegalovirus exposure and HLA in healthy donors. This PCR relied on a set of 60 Vbeta primers and 13 Jbeta primers. The repertoire was sequenced with immunoSEQ multiplex PCR; TCRdb's copy has only in-frame clones and lacks some. The sample includes 150,000 or so clones, nearly 80% of them seen just once. Sequences were obtained from PBMCs. The sequence was obtained from a man in his forties or fifties in good health and CMV-seropositive.

The CDR3 loop reads CASSWDRSDTQYF. In nucleotides, the CDR3 is TGTGCCAGCAGTTGGGACAGATCAGATACGCAGTATTTT. J is TRBJ2-3 and V is TRBV27, with 7 nucleotides matching TRBD1. Germline loops: CDR1 MNHEY, CDR2 SMNVEV (reference sequence). With V trimmed by 4 bases and J by 4 bases, 2 bases remained unmatched. This CDR3 is built from 13 residues.